The sequence of this T cell receptor (beta chain) was determined in a study of cytomegalovirus exposure and HLA in healthy donors. Study-wide results and caveats: Reportedly, cytomegalovirus status was diagnosed with high sensitivity and specificity. Listed as cytomegalovirus-associated were more than 150 TCR beta chains. Donor immune exposure was known only as CMV serostatus.

Use of 60 Vbeta and 13 Jbeta primers characterized the PCR. Repertoires were generated with immunoSEQ multiplex PCR, while TCRdb's copy carries only in-frame clones and drops some. This table holds 90,000 to 100,000 clones, approximately 74% found once. There are 18 residues in the CDR3. Trimming cost V 1 base and J 2 bases, with 19 bases left between them. The germline V gene encodes CDR1 LNHNV and CDR2 YYDKDF (reference sequence). About this clone itself: Its cognate antigen is unknown.

Participants comprised healthy donors of bone marrow. This receptor was obtained from a male donor in good health and CMV-seronegative. This chain connects TRBV15 to TRBJ2-3, with D possibly matching TRBD2 (5 bases). Sequencing was done on a sample of PBMCs. The CDR3 region has the DNA TGTGCCACCAGCAGAGCGAGCGGAACCAGCACTTACACAGATACGCAGTATTTT. The encoded protein is CATSRASGTSTYTDTQYF.